A single sample is the source of the 32 T cell receptor beta chains below, sequenced in a study of cytomegalovirus exposure and HLA in healthy donors (dated by TCRdb to 2015 to 2018). Library method: the immunoSEQ multiplex PCR assay. The multiplex PCR relied on a mix of 60 forward primers for TCR Vbeta segments and 13 reverse primers for TCR Jbeta segments. The immuneACCESS repertoire file appears here via TCRdb, limited to in-frame rearrangements. These files lack a portion of the clones; in checked studies, under half of the deficit traces to unresolved V genes, and the cause of the others is not known. In this sample the table shows some 150,000 clones, about 69% of which occur a single time. 2.5% of the sample rests with the top ten. Specimen: PBMCs. These receptor sequences come from a human donor in good health.

The chain recombines TRBV7-3 with TRBJ2-3; 8 bases are shared with TRBD1. The CDR3 has 13 residues. The V gene end was trimmed by 5 bases and the J gene end by 6 bases; junction bases not matched to a gene: 4. Germline assignment: CDR1 SGHTA and CDR2 FQGTGA. DNA of the CDR3: TGTGCCAGCAGCCTGACAGGGGCCGATACGCAGTATTTT. This encodes CASSLTGADTQYF. Combining the CDR3 with reference TRBV7-3 and TRBJ2-3 gives the whole variable domain GAGVSQTPSNKVTEKGKYVELRCDPISGHTALYWYRQSLGQGPEFLIYFQGTGAADDSGLPNDRFFAVRPEGSVSTLKIQRTERGDSAVYLCASSLTGADTQYFGPGTRLTVL.

The V and J genes are TRBV5-4 and TRBJ2-2, with 8 bases lining up with TRBD1. The CDR3 contains 15 residues. Germline-derived CDR1 and CDR2 are SGHNT and YYREEE (reference sequence). With V trimmed by 0 bases and J by 7 bases, 5 bases remained unmatched. The CDR3 loop is CASSLAPGGGGELFF. The CDR3 DNA reads TGTGCCAGCAGCTTGGCGCCAGGGGGCGGCGGGGAGCTGTTTTTT.

This sequence joins TRBV7-6 and TRBJ2-5; TRBD1 aligns across 8 bases. V shed 5 bases and J 5 bases; nucleotides not matched to a gene: 10. In germline, CDR1 is SGHVS, CDR2 FNYEAQ. This CDR3 is 15 amino acids long. The CDR3 reads CASSPRTGPVETQYF. The DNA of the CDR3 is TGTGCCAGCAGCCCCCGGACAGGGCCGGTCGAGACCCAGTACTTC.

In this sample, this clone turned up once. The V gene is TRBV4-1, the J gene TRBJ1-2; the match to TRBD1 covers 8 bases. V lost 4 bases and J lost 8; bases outside the gene matches: 12. Germline CDR1 reads MGHRA; CDR2 reads YSYEKL. The CDR3 contains 15 residues. CDR3 bases: TGCGCCAGCAGCCCATCGGACAGGGCGGCGGGGGGCTACACCTTC. Amino acid sequence: CASSPSDRAAGGYTF.

This chain connects TRBV18 to TRBJ2-1; 10 bases match TRBD2. V was clipped by 2 bases and J by 0 bases; unmatched bases: 10. CDR1 is KGHSH, CDR2 LQKENI, per germline. This CDR3 has 19 residues. The CDR3 region has the DNA TGTGCCAGCTCACCAAGGGGGGCCGCTAGCGGGGGCTCCTACAATGAGCAGTTCTTC. Protein sequence: CASSPRGAASGGSYNEQFF.

The count of this clone is one. V is TRBV15 and J is TRBJ1-6; D unresolved. The germline gives CDR1 LNHNV, CDR2 YYDKDF (reference sequence). Trimming took off 1 base at V and 6 bases at J, with 4 bases between the two ends. The CDR3 consists of 13 residues. As DNA, the CDR3 is TGTGCCACCAGCAGAGCTAGTAATTCACCCCTCCACTTT. Protein sequence: CATSRASNSPLHF.

This chain joins TRBV29-1 and TRBJ1-6; D call uncertain. CDR3 length: 17 residues. Germline V lookup: CDR1 SQVTM, CDR2 ANQGSEA. The V and J ends lost 5 bases and 0 bases respectively, with 17 bases between them. The DNA of the CDR3 is TGCAGCGTTTTGATCCCGGGAGGGAGCTCCTATAATTCACCCCTCCACTTT. Translating it yields CSVLIPGGSSYNSPLHF.

The rearrangement joins TRBV2 to TRBJ1-3; D gene uncertain. Germline V gives CDR1 SNHLY, CDR2 FYNNEI. V was shortened by 1 base and J by 4 bases, with 20 bases between the two germline ends. This CDR3 is 18 amino acids long. CDR3 loop: CASSEVGLLQAGGNTIYF. The CDR3 DNA sequence: TGTGCCAGCAGTGAAGTCGGCCTTCTTCAGGCTGGAGGAAACACCATATATTTT.

V and J are TRBV12-2 and TRBJ1-4; TRBD1, the table's D call, was not compared with the DNA. TRBV12-2 counts as a pseudogene. The CDR3 is made up of 16 amino acids. CDR3 sequence reads: CASRLIGRVPNEKLFF. CDR3 sequence (DNA): TGTGCAAGTCGCTTAATAGGCAGGGTACCTAATGAAAAACTGTTTTTT.

This clone has a single count. The J gene is TRBJ1-3, the V gene TRBV30, with a possible D match to TRBD1 (6 bases). Germline assignment: CDR1 GTSNPN and CDR2 SVGIG (reference sequence). Trimming shortened V by 5 bases and J by 8 bases, and 16 bases separated the two germline ends. This CDR3 is 13 amino acids long. The DNA for the CDR3 is TGTGCCTGGGGTAATTCGGGGGGCCACACCATATATTTT. Its translation is CAWGNSGGHTIYF.

V is TRBV5-1 and J is TRBJ1-2; 9 nucleotides align to TRBD1. Trimming cost V 2 bases and J 4 bases; bases outside gene matches: 6. CDR3 length: 15 amino acids. CDR1 is SGHRS and CDR2 is YFSETQ in the germline V gene. The CDR3 coding sequence is TGCGCCAGCAGCTTATTGGGGACAGGGAGCTATGGCTACACCTTC. It codes for CASSLLGTGSYGYTF.

The chain combines TRBV10-3 with TRBJ1-1; 8 bases are shared with TRBD1. CDR1 is ENHRY, CDR2 SYGVKD, per germline. Trimming removed 10 bases from V and 4 bases from J; junction bases left unmatched: 8. The CDR3 runs 13 residues. CDR3 loop: CATVQGERTEAFF. CDR3 coding DNA: TGTGCCACCGTACAGGGGGAGCGCACTGAAGCTTTCTTT.

The V call is TRBV30, the J call TRBJ2-3, with 12 bases fitting TRBD2. CDR3 length: 16 residues. Germline assignment: CDR1 GTSNPN and CDR2 SVGIG (reference sequence). V lost 2 bases and J lost 0; bases outside the gene matches: 3. CDR3 in DNA: TGTGCCTGGAGTCCCGGACTAGCGGGGAGCACAGATACGCAGTATTTT. Protein product: CAWSPGLAGSTDTQYF.

The chain uses TRBV7-3 and TRBJ2-7, with 8 positions matching TRBD2. Trimming removed 8 bases from V and 4 bases from J; junction bases left unmatched: 10. The CDR3 contains 14 residues. Germline V gene sequence: CDR1 SGHTA, CDR2 FQGTGA. For the CDR3, the DNA is TGTGCCAGCGCTCTCGGGGGGGGCCCGTACGAGCAGTACTTC. This sequence encodes CASALGGGPYEQYF.

The table lists this clone with a few counts. The rearrangement links TRBV2 to TRBJ1-2; 10 bases align to TRBD1. The CDR3 runs to 17 residues. Losses at the gene ends were 6 bases for V and 2 bases for J; bases not matched to a gene: 12. The V gene's germline CDR1 is SNHLY and CDR2 FYNNEI. This CDR3 reads CASRVRDRGDINYGYTF. The DNA of the CDR3 is TGTGCCAGCAGAGTCCGGGACAGGGGCGATATAAACTATGGCTACACCTTC.

This clone was found a few times. The V and J genes are TRBV11-2 and TRBJ2-6; a possible D gene is TRBD1 (6 bases). The length of the CDR3 is 16 residues. V lost 5 bases, J lost 2 bases, and 13 bases lay in between. Germline CDR1 SGHAT, CDR2 FQNNGV. This CDR3 is CASSQDGGAGANVLTF. As DNA, the CDR3 is TGTGCCAGCAGCCAAGATGGGGGCGCTGGGGCCAACGTCCTGACTTTC.

This clone was counted a single time. The chain has TRBV2 and TRBJ1-4, with 10 nucleotides matching TRBD1. Germline CDR1 reads SNHLY; CDR2 reads FYNNEI. V gave up 3 bases and J gave up 6 bases; unmatched junction bases: 7. This CDR3 comprises 16 residues. In nucleotides, the CDR3 is TGTGCCAGCAGTGATGTGGGACAGGGGAGGGATGAAAAACTGTTTTTT. Its translation: CASSDVGQGRDEKLFF. The entire variable domain, with the rest obtained from reference TRBV2 and TRBJ1-4, is as follows: EPEVTQTPSHQVTQMGQEVILRCVPISNHLYFYWYRQILGQKVEFLVSFYNNEISEKSEIFDDQFSVERPDGSNFTLKIRSTKLEDSAMYFCASSDVGQGRDEKLFFGSGTQLSVL.

This clone was seen more than once but under ten times. As DNA, the CDR3 is TGTGCCAGCAAGGAGGGTAGGGACACTGAAGCTTTCTTT. It is translated as CASKEGRDTEAFF. The J gene is TRBJ1-1, the V gene TRBV7-9; D is unresolved. Trimming cost V 7 bases and J 3 bases, with 12 bases left between them. CDR3 length: 13 amino acids. Germline V gene data show CDR1 as SEHNR and CDR2 as FQNEAQ (reference sequence).

This chain links TRBV11-2 with TRBJ2-5; D is undetermined. Germline V gene lookup returns CDR1 SGHAT and CDR2 FQNNGV. The V gene lost 8 bases and the J gene lost 2 bases, with 12 bases spanning the gap. The CDR3 has 13 residues. The DNA of the CDR3 is TGTGCCAGCCTACGCCCTTCTCAAGAGACCCAGTACTTC. Residues: CASLRPSQETQYF.

This clone was seen a few times. The chain uses TRBV5-6 and TRBJ1-1; tentatively, D is TRBD1 (5 bases). Germline V CDR1 and CDR2: SGHDT, YYEEEE. V was trimmed by 0 bases and J by 3 bases, leaving 9 bases between them. There are 14 residues in the CDR3. As DNA, the CDR3 is TGTGCCAGCAGCTTGGCCCGGGGGGACACTGAAGCTTTCTTT. Residues: CASSLARGDTEAFF.

The chain links TRBV19 to TRBJ1-1, with D perhaps matching TRBD1 (5 bases). Trimming removed 5 bases from V and 1 base from J, with 20 bases in between. CDR1 LNHDA and CDR2 SQIVND come from the germline V gene (reference sequence). CDR3 size: 17 residues. The CDR3 DNA follows: TGTGCCAGTAGTTTCTGGGGCGGCAGAGCTACGAACACTGAAGCTTTCTTT. It yields the protein CASSFWGGRATNTEAFF.

This clone was seen only a few times. This chain connects TRBV7-2 to TRBJ2-5, with 8 bases matching TRBD1. Trimming took 7 bases from V and 5 from J; bases not matched to a gene: 3. CDR3 length: 12 residues. Germline V lookup: CDR1 SGHTA, CDR2 FQGNSA. The CDR3 nucleotides read TGTGCCAGCACGAGGGACAGGGAGACCCAGTACTTC. Protein sequence: CASTRDRETQYF.

The chain links TRBV2 to TRBJ1-5; D might be TRBD1 (5 bases). Trimming removed 0 bases from V and 4 bases from J, with 7 bases in between. The germline V gene has CDR1 SNHLY and CDR2 FYNNEI. There are 14 residues in the CDR3. CDR3 sequence: CASSEARGNQPQHF. The CDR3 bases are TGTGCCAGCAGTGAAGCACGGGGGAATCAGCCCCAGCATTTT.

This sequence joins TRBV5-4 and TRBJ2-7; maybe TRBD1 (6 bases). V was shortened by 4 bases and J by 2 bases, with 13 bases between the two germline ends. The CDR3 length is 14 residues. Per germline, CDR1 SGHNT and CDR2 YYREEE (reference sequence). CDR3 residues: CASSTTGLAYEQYF. In DNA form, the CDR3 reads TGTGCCAGCAGCACCACAGGGTTGGCCTACGAGCAGTACTTC.

This clone was detected once. This chain connects TRBV2 to TRBJ1-1, with D possibly being TRBD1 (6 bases). The ends were cut back, 11 bases at V and 5 bases at J, with 18 bases in the middle. The germline CDR1 and CDR2 sequences are SNHLY and FYNNEI. The CDR3 has 13 amino acids. CDR3 loop: CAGAGALGTEAFF. DNA of the CDR3: TGTGCCGGCGCAGGGGCCTTGGGGACTGAAGCTTTCTTT.

The chain couples TRBV25-1 to TRBJ2-2; tentative D call: TRBD1 (6 bases). With 0 bases removed from V and 6 bases from J, the gap between germline ends came to 8 bases. Germline V gene lookup returns CDR1 MGHDK and CDR2 SYGVNS. The CDR3 contains 14 residues. The CDR3 nucleotides are TGTGCCAGCAGTGAATATAGGGGGTCCGGGGAGCTGTTTTTT. This gives the protein CASSEYRGSGELFF.

This sequence joins TRBV6-1 and TRBJ2-2; tentatively, D is TRBD1 (5 bases). The CDR3 length is 14 residues. V was trimmed by 3 bases and J by 3 bases, leaving 8 bases between them. Germline-derived CDR1 and CDR2 are MNHNS and SASEGT. CDR3 sequence (DNA): TGTGCCAGCAGTGAGCAGGGTGACACCGGGGAGCTGTTTTTT. Translation gives CASSEQGDTGELFF.

J is TRBJ2-3 and V is TRBV6-6, with D maybe TRBD2 (5 bases). Germline V CDR1 and CDR2: MNHNY, SVGAGI (reference sequence). Trimming shortened V by 6 bases and J by 5 bases, and 9 bases separated the two germline ends. The length of the CDR3 is 12 residues. In DNA form, the CDR3 reads TGTGCCAGCAGGTACGCGGGAGATACGCAGTATTTT. Residues: CASRYAGDTQYF.

The chain links TRBV7-9 to TRBJ2-3, with 7 bases matching TRBD2. Germline V gene sequence: CDR1 SEHNR, CDR2 FQNEAQ (reference sequence). The CDR3 is made up of 16 amino acids. The V segment lost 1 base and the J segment 0 bases; nucleotides outside the gene matches: 4. CDR3 protein: CASSLVAGASTDTQYF. CDR3 nucleotides: TGTGCCAGCAGCTTAGTAGCGGGCGCTAGCACAGATACGCAGTATTTT.

V is TRBV11-2 and J is TRBJ2-1; possible D gene TRBD2, 7 bases. CDR1 and CDR2 (germline): SGHAT, FQNNGV. The CDR3 has 15 residues. Trimming cost V 5 bases and J 1 base, with 12 bases left between them. CDR3 bases: TGTGCCAGCAGCGGGGGGGCTGGGTCCTACAATGAGCAGTTCTTC. This codes for CASSGGAGSYNEQFF.

This clone showed up just once. The chain carries TRBV2 and TRBJ1-6; D might be TRBD1 (6 bases). CDR3 length equals 16 residues. Germline values: CDR1 SNHLY, CDR2 FYNNEI. V was cut by 0 bases and J by 7 bases, with 13 bases left in between. CDR3 DNA: TGTGCCAGCAGTGAAGCCCTAGGGCAGGGGAATTCACCCCTCCACTTT. Its translation is CASSEALGQGNSPLHF.

The chain combines TRBV7-8 with TRBJ1-3; possible D gene TRBD1, 6 bases. Trimming removed 5 bases at V and 2 bases at J, with 16 bases between. Germline V gives CDR1 SGHVS, CDR2 FQNEAQ. The CDR3 has 16 residues. CDR3 region: CASSPSGGGPGNTIYF. The CDR3 DNA follows: TGTGCCAGCAGCCCTTCCGGGGGGGGGCCTGGAAACACCATATATTTT.